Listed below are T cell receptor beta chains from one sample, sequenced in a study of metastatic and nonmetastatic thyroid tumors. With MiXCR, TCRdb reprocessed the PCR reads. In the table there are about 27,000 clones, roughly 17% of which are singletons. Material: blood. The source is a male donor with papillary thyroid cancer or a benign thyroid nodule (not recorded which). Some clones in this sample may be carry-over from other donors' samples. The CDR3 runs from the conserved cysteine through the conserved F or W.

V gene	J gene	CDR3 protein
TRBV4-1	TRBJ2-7	CASSQVGGLSYEQYF
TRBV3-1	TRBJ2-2	CASSQDVAIYTGELFF
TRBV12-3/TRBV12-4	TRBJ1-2	CASSPGGTGVYGYTF
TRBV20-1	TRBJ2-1	CSGLTGYSFNEQFF
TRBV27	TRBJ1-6	CASSLRGRGRTLNSPLHF
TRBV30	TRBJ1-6	CAWSSGGNSPLHF
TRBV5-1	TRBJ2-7	CASSLGRAGEQYF
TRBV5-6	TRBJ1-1	CASTRDRGRSTEAFF
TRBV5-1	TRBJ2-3	CASSGDRGTDTQYF
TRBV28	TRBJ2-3	CASIFLAAPYSTDTQYF